What follows are 26 T cell receptor beta chains derived from one specimen sequenced in a study of T cells after yellow fever vaccination. MiXCR, run by TCRdb on the 5' RACE reads, gives a single entry per CDR3 protein. This table holds hundreds of thousands of distinct CDR3 sequences, over 9% found once. The specimen was PBMCs, collected on the day of the yellow fever booster vaccination. Source of these receptors: a man aged 25-40 years who received the YFV17D yellow fever vaccine.

V gene TRBV15 combines with J gene TRBJ2-1; D is uncertain. CDR1 is LNHNV, CDR2 YYDKDF, per germline (reference sequence). The CDR3 consists of 13 residues. V lost 4 bases, J lost 4 bases, and 8 bases lay in between. CDR3 protein: CATSIGRYNEQFF. The DNA for the CDR3 is TGTGCCACCAGCATAGGGCGGTACAATGAGCAGTTCTTC. Full variable domain (missing parts from reference TRBV15 and TRBJ2-1): DAMVIQNPRYQVTQFGKPVTLSCSQTLNHNVMYWYQQKSSQAPKLLFHYYDKDFNNEADTPDNFQSRRPNTSFCFLDIRSPGLGDTAMYLCATSIGRYNEQFFGPGTRLTVL.

The rearrangement joins TRBV4-2 to TRBJ2-1; 13 nucleotides agree with TRBD2. Germline V gene lookup returns CDR1 LGHNA and CDR2 YNFKEQ. The V and J ends lost 6 bases and 4 bases, in that order; junction bases with no gene match: 15. The CDR3 runs to 19 residues. The CDR3 is CASRAGTSGNQGSYNEQFF. Written as DNA, the CDR3 is TGTGCCAGCAGGGCCGGGACTAGCGGGAATCAGGGATCATACAATGAGCAGTTCTTC.

V is TRBV6-5 and J is TRBJ1-3, with no clear D. Trimming stripped 4 bases from V and 0 bases from J, with 10 bases between. This CDR3 contains 15 residues. Germline lookup yields CDR1 MNHEY and CDR2 SVGAGI. The CDR3 sequence is CASSSLQHSGNTIYF. The DNA for the CDR3 is TGTGCCAGCAGTTCTCTACAGCACTCTGGAAACACCATATATTTT.

This clonotype showed up just a few times. The chain couples TRBV27 to TRBJ2-7; weak D call: TRBD2 (5 bases). Germline V lookup: CDR1 MNHEY, CDR2 SMNVEV (reference sequence). The CDR3 is made up of 13 amino acids. V was cut by 7 bases and J by 3 bases, with 13 bases left in between. The CDR3 coding sequence is TGTGCCAGCAAAACGGAGGTTGGCTACGAGCAGTACTTC. Its translation is CASKTEVGYEQYF.

This chain joins TRBV6-1 and TRBJ2-7; possibly TRBD1 for D (6 bases). The germline V gene has CDR1 MNHNS and CDR2 SASEGT. There are 13 residues in the CDR3. Trimming pared 7 bases from V and 1 base from J, leaving 11 bases between. Here the CDR3 reads CASTTGKSYEQYF. CDR3 bases: TGTGCCAGCACTACAGGGAAATCCTACGAGCAGTACTTC.

This clonotype has more than one count but fewer than ten. V usage is TRBV5-5 and J usage is TRBJ1-1; possibly TRBD1 for D (5 bases). Germline V gene data show CDR1 as SGHKS and CDR2 as YYEKEE (reference sequence). The CDR3 spans 15 residues. V was clipped by 1 base and J by 5 bases, with 15 bases between them. CDR3 residues: CASSLNAPGGTEAFF. In nucleotides, the CDR3 is TGTGCCAGCAGCTTGAACGCTCCCGGGGGAACTGAAGCTTTCTTT. Supplemented by reference TRBV5-5 and TRBJ1-1, the full variable domain reads DAGVTQSPTHLIKTRGQQVTLRCSPISGHKSVSWYQQVLGQGPQFIFQYYEKEERGRGNFPDRFSARQFPNYSSELNVNALLLGDSALYLCASSLNAPGGTEAFFGQGTRLTVV.

This chain connects TRBV3-1 to TRBJ2-7, with D possibly called TRBD1 or TRBD2 (6 bases each). Looked up from germline, CDR1 is LGHDT and CDR2 is YNNKEL (reference sequence). V dropped 0 bases and J dropped 7 bases, with 19 bases sitting between them. This CDR3 has 16 residues. CDR3 nucleotides: TGTGCCAGCAGCCAAGAGTTGCGCTCCCTAGGGGGGGAGCAGTACTTC. It codes for CASSQELRSLGGEQYF.

This clonotype was seen only a few times. The chain uses TRBV7-9 and TRBJ1-1; 8 positions agree with TRBD1. Trimming removed 6 bases from V and 7 bases from J; junction bases left unmatched: 7. Germline V lookup: CDR1 SEHNR, CDR2 FQNEAQ (reference sequence). The CDR3 consists of 13 residues. The CDR3 DNA reads TGTGCCAGCAGGGGACTGACAGGGGTTGAAGCTTTCTTT. It encodes CASRGLTGVEAFF.

This clonotype was seen ten or more times. The V gene is TRBV6-1, the J gene TRBJ1-2; the D gene is possibly TRBD1 (6 bases). The germline V gene encodes CDR1 MNHNS and CDR2 SASEGT. Trimming left V 8 bases short and J 4 bases short, with 14 bases between. CDR3 length: 13 residues. The CDR3 bases are TGTGCCAGCGGGGGCAGCTTAGCCTATGGCTACACCTTC. This sequence encodes CASGGSLAYGYTF.

A few counts support this clonotype. The chain couples TRBV6-5 to TRBJ2-1; D is uncertain. Germline-derived CDR1 and CDR2 are MNHEY and SVGAGI. V was shortened by 4 bases and J by 0 bases, with 13 bases between the two germline ends. CDR3 length: 16 residues. The CDR3 nucleotides read TGTGCCAGCAGTTCCATACTCAATTTCTCCTACAATGAGCAGTTCTTC. It translates to CASSSILNFSYNEQFF.

This clonotype was seen only a few times. This CDR3 reads CASSPTSSNQPQHF. The DNA of the CDR3 is TGTGCCAGCAGCCCTACATCTAGCAATCAGCCCCAGCATTTT. The genes are TRBV7-2 and TRBJ1-5; no definite D call. The CDR3 loop spans 14 amino acids. V was shortened by 5 bases and J by 0 bases, with 8 bases between the two germline ends. Per the germline V gene, CDR1 is SGHTA and CDR2 is FQGNSA.

J is TRBJ2-1 and V is TRBV30; D not certain. This CDR3 is 14 amino acids long. Germline V gene lookup returns CDR1 GTSNPN and CDR2 SVGIG (reference sequence). Trimming took off 8 bases at V and 2 bases at J, with 16 bases between the two ends. The CDR3 nucleotides are TGTGCCGGCCAAGGCGTTCCAACCTACAATGAGCAGTTCTTC. This codes for CAGQGVPTYNEQFF.

V gene TRBV2 combines with J gene TRBJ2-7, with TRBD2 matching over 9 bases. Germline CDR1 and CDR2: SNHLY and FYNNEI. V shed 3 bases, J shed 2 bases, and the junction held 2 bases outside the gene matches. This CDR3 region has 14 residues. The CDR3 DNA reads TGTGCCAGCAGTGACGCTAGCGGGACCTACGAGCAGTACTTC. Translation gives CASSDASGTYEQYF.

This clonotype showed up just a few times. This chain links TRBV7-3 with TRBJ2-7; possibly TRBD2 for D (5 bases). Looked up from germline, CDR1 is SGHTA and CDR2 is FQGTGA. Between the trimmed V and J ends, which lost 5 bases and 0 bases, there was a span of 11 bases. This CDR3 has 14 residues. The CDR3 DNA reads TGTGCCAGCAGCCCGGACTGGGACTCCTACGAGCAGTACTTC. Its translation: CASSPDWDSYEQYF. The whole variable domain, remainder taken from reference TRBV7-3 and TRBJ2-7, is GAGVSQTPSNKVTEKGKYVELRCDPISGHTALYWYRQSLGQGPEFLIYFQGTGAADDSGLPNDRFFAVRPEGSVSTLKIQRTERGDSAVYLCASSPDWDSYEQYFGPGTRLTVT.

This clonotype was detected a few times. The gene calls are TRBV5-4 and TRBJ2-3; 7 nucleotides agree with TRBD1. The CDR3 spans 15 residues. The germline gives CDR1 SGHNT, CDR2 YYREEE (reference sequence). Trimming at V came to 3 bases and at J to 1 base, leaving 5 bases not matched to a gene. The CDR3 DNA reads as TGTGCCAGCAGCTGGGGACAGACCCGCACAGATACGCAGTATTTT. Its protein product is CASSWGQTRTDTQYF.

This clonotype occurred many times. The chain is built from TRBV20-1 and TRBJ2-3, with D hard to call. This CDR3 has 13 residues. Between the trimmed V and J ends, which lost 3 bases and 5 bases, there was a span of 12 bases. Germline CDR1 reads DFQATT; CDR2 reads SNEGSKA (reference sequence). CDR3 bases: TGCAGTGCTAGGCTCCCGCTTATAGATACGCAGTATTTT. This gives the protein CSARLPLIDTQYF.

This clonotype has only a few counts. The chain carries TRBV5-6 and TRBJ1-5, with D uncertain. The length of the CDR3 is 15 residues. Germline CDR1 is SGHDT and CDR2 is YYEEEE. With 2 bases removed from V and 0 bases from J, the gap between germline ends came to 9 bases. CDR3 loop: CASSFQEGSNQPQHF. The CDR3 region has the DNA TGTGCCAGCAGCTTCCAGGAAGGTAGCAATCAGCCCCAGCATTTT.

This clonotype was counted a few times. The V and J genes are TRBV29-1 and TRBJ2-1; TRBD2 matches 12 bases. Germline values: CDR1 SQVTM, CDR2 ANQGSEA. Trimming took 5 bases from V and 4 from J; bases not matched to a gene: 3. The length of the CDR3 is 14 residues. The CDR3 spells CSVPSGREYNEQFF. The DNA of the CDR3 is TGCAGCGTTCCTAGCGGGAGGGAGTACAATGAGCAGTTCTTC.

This clonotype was seen a handful of times. The rearrangement links TRBV5-1 to TRBJ2-2; the D gene is possibly TRBD2 (6 bases). The CDR3 consists of 14 residues. V dropped 1 base and J dropped 6 bases, with 10 bases sitting between them. Germline V lookup: CDR1 SGHRS, CDR2 YFSETQ. The CDR3 DNA reads as TGCGCCAGCAGCTTGTTCGGCGGGGCCGGGGAGCTGTTTTTT. The encoded protein is CASSLFGGAGELFF.

This clonotype was observed many times. CDR3 DNA sequence: TGTGCCACCAGCAGAGGTTCCGGGACTAGCGGGAATTACAATGAGCAGTTCTTC. Protein product: CATSRGSGTSGNYNEQFF. This chain joins TRBV15 and TRBJ2-1; 13 nucleotides match TRBD2. The trim removed 1 base at V and 4 bases at J, leaving 7 bases unmatched. Germline V gene lookup returns CDR1 LNHNV and CDR2 YYDKDF (reference sequence). CDR3 length: 18 residues.

This chain uses TRBV15 with TRBJ2-5, with 9 bases lining up with TRBD2. J lost 7 bases, V lost 0 bases, and 15 bases had no gene match. This CDR3 is 18 amino acids long. Germline V gene lookup returns CDR1 LNHNV and CDR2 YYDKDF (reference sequence). The CDR3 is CATSRDPPSGTWPGTQYF. CDR3 sequence (DNA): TGTGCCACCAGCAGAGATCCGCCTAGCGGGACCTGGCCGGGGACCCAGTACTTC.

The genes are TRBV19 and TRBJ2-5; D is possibly TRBD2 (6 bases). The CDR3 has 14 amino acids. Germline assignment: CDR1 LNHDA and CDR2 SQIVND (reference sequence). V was shortened by 4 bases and J by 1 base, with 10 bases between the two germline ends. CDR3 sequence (DNA): TGTGCCAGTAGTACCCGGGACTTCCAAGAGACCCAGTACTTC. Encoded protein: CASSTRDFQETQYF. Using reference TRBV19 and TRBJ2-5 for the parts outside the CDR3, the full variable domain is DGGITQSPKYLFRKEGQNVTLSCEQNLNHDAMYWYRQDPGQGLRLIYYSQIVNDFQKGDIAEGYSVSREKKESFPLTVTSAQKNPTAFYLCASSTRDFQETQYFGPGTRLLVL.

This clonotype was picked up many times. The rearrangement links TRBV5-1 to TRBJ2-7, with 9 bases matching TRBD1. Per germline, CDR1 SGHRS and CDR2 YFSETQ. The trim removed 0 bases at V and 4 bases at J, leaving 5 bases unmatched. The CDR3 is 15 amino acids. The CDR3 loop is CASSLVTGQGYEQYF. The CDR3 region has the DNA TGCGCCAGCAGCTTGGTTACGGGACAGGGATACGAGCAGTACTTC. Using reference TRBV5-1 and TRBJ2-7 for the parts outside the CDR3, the full variable domain is KAGVTQTPRYLIKTRGQQVTLSCSPISGHRSVSWYQQTPGQGLQFLFEYFSETQRNKGNFPGRFSGRQFSNSRSEMNVSTLELGDSALYLCASSLVTGQGYEQYFGPGTRLTVT.

This sequence joins TRBV23-1 and TRBJ2-7; D is ambiguous. TRBV23-1 carries the ORF label, with uncertain function. V was clipped by 6 bases and J by 2 bases, with 14 bases between them. The CDR3 spans 14 residues. CDR3 sequence (DNA): TGCGCCAGCAGCCCCCCCCTTGCAACCTACGAGCAGTACTTC. This translates into CASSPPLATYEQYF.

This clonotype was found a few times. The chain carries TRBV5-1 and TRBJ2-1, with D uncertain. CDR1 SGHRS and CDR2 YFSETQ come from the germline V gene. V lost 4 bases and J lost 0, with 14 bases in between. The CDR3 is 16 residues long. The DNA of the CDR3 is TGCGCCAGCAGCGTTGGTGTCTTTACCTCCTACAATGAGCAGTTCTTC. This sequence encodes CASSVGVFTSYNEQFF.

The V call is TRBV5-5, the J call TRBJ2-3, with 11 nucleotides matching TRBD2. The CDR3 covers 14 residues. The germline gives CDR1 SGHKS, CDR2 YYEKEE (reference sequence). The V and J ends lost 6 bases and 6 bases, in that order; junction bases with no gene match: 6. The CDR3 region is CASNLAGGGDTQYF. DNA of the CDR3: TGTGCCAGCAACCTAGCGGGAGGAGGGGATACGCAGTATTTT.